The sequence of this T cell receptor beta chain was determined in a study of PD-L1 blockade in urothelial cancer. Findings and limits, study-wide: TCR clonality was measured in pretreatment peripheral blood. Clonality below the median predicted better survival. Tumor-associated clones in the blood of durable-benefit patients grew more at 3 weeks.

Data came from immunoSEQ multiplex PCR; TCRdb stores just in-frame clones and leaves some out. The table lists more than 75,000 clones, more than 90% of them singletons, with 8% to 9.5% in the top ten. This clone was picked up one time. Its target is not known. With 5 bases clipped from V and 4 bases from J, the junction kept 7 bases outside the gene matches. The length of the CDR3 is 15 residues. Germline-derived CDR1 and CDR2 are SGHAT and FQNNGV. The specimen comprised PBMCs, sampled around atezolizumab (anti-PD-L1) treatment. This chain joins TRBV11-2 and TRBJ2-3, with 9 bases matching TRBD1. This clonotype was sampled from a man aged 55-75 years with urothelial cancer. DNA of the CDR3: TGTGCCAGCAGCACATACAGGGGGCCGGCAGATACGCAGTATTTT. This codes for CASSTYRGPADTQYF.